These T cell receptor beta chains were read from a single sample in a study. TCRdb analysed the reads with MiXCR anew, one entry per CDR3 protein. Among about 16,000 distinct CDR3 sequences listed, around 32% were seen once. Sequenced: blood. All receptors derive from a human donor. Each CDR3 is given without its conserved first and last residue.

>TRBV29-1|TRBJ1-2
SVQLTGKNYGYT
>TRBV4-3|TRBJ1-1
ASSQDPPWGGMNTEAF
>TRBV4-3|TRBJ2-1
ASSQDNPSGLLNEQF
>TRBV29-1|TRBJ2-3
SALGGGTDTQY
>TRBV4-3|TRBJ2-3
ASSQDMGVSTDTQY
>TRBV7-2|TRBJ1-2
ASSLYDPRASNYGYT
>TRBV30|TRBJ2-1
AWRGGNEQF
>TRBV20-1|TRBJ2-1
SARRLGVGGNEQF
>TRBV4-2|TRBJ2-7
ASSQGGFGYGQY
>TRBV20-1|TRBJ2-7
SARGQRDYEQY
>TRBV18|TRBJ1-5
ASSPGRGRDQPQH
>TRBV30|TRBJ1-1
AWSVGTAWDTEAF
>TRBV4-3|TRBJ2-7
ASSQGDRGYEQY
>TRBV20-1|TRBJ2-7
SATGPLSYEQY
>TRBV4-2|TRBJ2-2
ASSQDLGAGVGYTGELF
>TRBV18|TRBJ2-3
ASSPPDRRVVTDTQY
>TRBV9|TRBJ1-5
ASSVGGLQPQH
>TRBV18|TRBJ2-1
ASSPQESYNEQF
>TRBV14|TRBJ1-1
ASSQPPGTGANTEAF
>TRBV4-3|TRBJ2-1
ASSQELAGGYNEQF
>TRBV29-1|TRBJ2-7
SVARDRWNEQY
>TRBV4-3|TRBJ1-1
ASSQRAYGDLHTEAF
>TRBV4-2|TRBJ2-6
ASSQDDPRVYGANVLT
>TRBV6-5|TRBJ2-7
ASRYKTPSSYEQY
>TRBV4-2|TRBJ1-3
ASSQDGVLGNTIY
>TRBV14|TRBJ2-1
ASSQPTTSGISNEQF
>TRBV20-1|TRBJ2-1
SARDGASGLQETQF